This T cell receptor (beta chain) was profiled in a study of CD8+ T cells in alopecia areata. Peripheral blood and lesional scalp punch biopsies were taken from alopecia areata patients. TCR sequencing used cDNA made by reverse transcription of extracted RNA. Libraries were prepared by immunoSEQ multiplex PCR; TCRdb keeps only in-frame clonotypes and omits some of them. The sample lists a few hundred thousand clones, around 67% occurring once. CDR3 size: 13 residues. The V end lost 3 bases, the J end lost 4 bases, and 9 bases lay between the germline ends. Germline V CDR1 and CDR2: LGHNA, YSLEER. This material consisted of CD4+ T cells sorted from blood, taken at week 0. The origin of this receptor is a human donor with alopecia areata. The chain joins TRBV4-3 to TRBJ1-2; no definite D call. The CDR3 loop is CASSQGSGYGYTF. The CDR3 DNA sequence: TGCGCCAGCAGCCAGGGCAGCGGCTATGGCTACACCTTC.